Each of the 24 T cell receptor beta chains below was sequenced from the same sample in a study of blood T cell repertoires in COVID-19. Assay used: immunoSEQ multiplex PCR; TCRdb lists only in-frame clones, some missing. The repertoire holds more than 110,000 clones, 65% to 90% seen once, with 2.5% to 3% in the top ten. Sequencing input: peripheral blood. The receptor source for this set is a man aged 50 to 60 with acute or convalescent COVID-19.

The chain employs TRBV5-8 and TRBJ1-2; weak D call: TRBD1 (6 bases). V was pared by 0 bases and J by 7 bases, with 13 bases between. The CDR3 is made up of 14 amino acids. CDR1 is SGHTS and CDR2 is YDEGEE in the germline V gene. In DNA form, the CDR3 reads TGTGCCAGCAGCTTGGGATCAGGGGCTGGTGGCTACACCTTC. It codes for CASSLGSGAGGYTF.

The CDR3 sequence is CASSGTSAYEQYF. DNA of the CDR3: TGTGCCAGCAGCGGGACTAGCGCCTACGAGCAGTACTTC. This chain links TRBV28 with TRBJ2-7; 10 positions agree with TRBD2. CDR1 and CDR2 from the germline V gene are MDHEN and SYDVKM. V shed 6 bases, J shed 2 bases, and the junction held 1 base outside the gene matches. This CDR3 contains 13 residues.

The J gene is TRBJ1-5, the V gene TRBV2, with D possibly matching TRBD1 (6 bases). The CDR3 is made up of 14 amino acids. The V gene lost 7 bases and the J gene lost 5 bases, with 15 bases spanning the gap. Germline V gives CDR1 SNHLY, CDR2 FYNNEI. The CDR3 region has the DNA TGTGCCAGCAATGGACAGAGCCCTGATCAGCCCCAGCATTTT. The encoded protein is CASNGQSPDQPQHF.

The rearrangement links TRBV14 to TRBJ2-1; D gene uncertain. This CDR3 has 15 residues. CDR1 and CDR2 from the germline V gene are SGHDN and FVKESK. The ends were cut back, 1 base at V and 0 bases at J, with 7 bases in the middle. CDR3 sequence reads: CASSQVVGSYNEQFF. In nucleotides, the CDR3 is TGTGCCAGCAGCCAAGTCGTCGGCTCCTACAATGAGCAGTTCTTC.

The V gene is TRBV9, the J gene TRBJ2-1, with 7 bases fitting TRBD2. Looked up from germline, CDR1 is SGDLS and CDR2 is YYNGEE. The J segment lost 5 bases and the V segment lost 0 bases, leaving 17 bases of the junction unmatched. The CDR3 contains 19 residues. This CDR3 reads CASSVATVGAGAYDNEQFF. For the CDR3, the DNA is TGTGCCAGCAGCGTAGCTACTGTCGGGGCGGGAGCGTATGACAATGAGCAGTTCTTC.

This sequence joins TRBV6-1 and TRBJ1-1; D not certain. Germline assignment: CDR1 MNHNS and CDR2 SASEGT. Trimming shortened V by 2 bases and J by 3 bases, and 4 bases separated the two germline ends. This CDR3 region has 12 residues. This chain's CDR3 is CASSETYTEAFF. In DNA form, the CDR3 reads TGTGCCAGCAGTGAAACATACACTGAAGCTTTCTTT.

The genes are TRBV3-1 (or the pseudogene TRBV3-2) and TRBJ2-1; 8 nucleotides align to TRBD1. V gave up 2 bases and J gave up 9 bases; unmatched junction bases: 6. This CDR3 has 14 residues. The germline gives CDR1 LGHDT, CDR2 YNNKEL (reference sequence). This CDR3 reads CASSQLPGGSEQFF. The DNA for the CDR3 is TGTGCCAGCAGCCAACTGCCAGGGGGCAGTGAGCAGTTCTTC.

This chain joins TRBV14 and TRBJ1-2, with 7 bases matching TRBD1. The CDR3 has 19 residues. V gave up 4 bases and J gave up 4 bases; unmatched junction bases: 21. Germline CDR1 reads SGHDN; CDR2 reads FVKESK. The CDR3 region has the DNA TGTGCCAGCAGCCCAAACAGGGGATCGCGCTCTCTTCTCGCCTATGGCTACACCTTC. Translated, it gives CASSPNRGSRSLLAYGYTF. The complete variable domain, with remaining parts taken from reference TRBV14 and TRBJ1-2, reads EAGVTQFPSHSVIEKGQTVTLRCDPISGHDNLYWYRRVMGKEIKFLLHFVKESKQDESGMPNNRFLAERTGGTYSTLKVQPAELEDSGVYFCASSPNRGSRSLLAYGYTFGSGTRLTVV.

V usage is TRBV30 and J usage is TRBJ2-7; TRBD1 matches 8 bases. With V trimmed by 3 bases and J by 4 bases, 5 bases remained unmatched. The germline gives CDR1 GTSNPN, CDR2 SVGIG (reference sequence). There are 13 residues in the CDR3. CDR3 protein: CAWSRQGIYEQYF. CDR3 nucleotides: TGTGCCTGGAGCCGACAGGGGATATACGAGCAGTACTTC. Full variable domain (remainder filled in from reference TRBV30 and TRBJ2-7): SQTIHQWPATLVQPVGSPLSLECTVEGTSNPNLYWYRQAAGRGLQLLFYSVGIGQISSEVPQNLSASRPQDRQFILSSKKLLLSDSGFYLCAWSRQGIYEQYFGPGTRLTVT.

This sequence joins TRBV6-1 and TRBJ1-1; a possible D gene is TRBD1 (6 bases). CDR3 size: 16 residues. Germline assignment: CDR1 MNHNS and CDR2 SASEGT. V lost 2 bases, J lost 0 bases, and 13 bases lay in between. CDR3 residues: CASSEIWGLVNTEAFF. The CDR3 DNA sequence: TGTGCCAGCAGTGAAATATGGGGGCTGGTGAACACTGAAGCTTTCTTT.

V is TRBV28 and J is TRBJ1-2, with 8 bases matching TRBD1. Germline lookup yields CDR1 MDHEN and CDR2 SYDVKM. The CDR3 loop spans 13 amino acids. Losses at the gene ends were 7 bases for V and 7 bases for J; bases not matched to a gene: 8. CDR3 residues: CASTFDRGGGYTF. The CDR3 coding sequence is TGTGCCAGCACTTTTGACAGGGGAGGTGGCTACACCTTC.

The chain has TRBV7-6 and TRBJ2-7; weak D call: TRBD2 (6 bases). The germline V gene encodes CDR1 SGHVS and CDR2 FNYEAQ. This CDR3 has 14 residues. Trimming cost V 2 bases and J 4 bases, with 12 bases left between them. The CDR3 DNA reads as TGTGCCAGCAGCTTAAGGCAGGGAGGTTACGAGCAGTACTTC. This gives the protein CASSLRQGGYEQYF. The full variable domain, rest sourced from reference TRBV7-6 and TRBJ2-7, is GAGVSQSPRYKVTKRGQDVALRCDPISGHVSLYWYRQALGQGPEFLTYFNYEAQQDKSGLPNDRFSAERPEGSISTLTIQRTEQRDSAMYRCASSLRQGGYEQYFGPGTRLTVT.

This clone came up a few times. V usage is TRBV6-2 or TRBV6-3 and J usage is TRBJ2-7; the D gene is possibly TRBD1 (5 bases). Germline values: CDR1 MNHEY, CDR2 SVGEGT. The CDR3 runs to 15 residues. V lost 0 bases, J lost 0 bases, and 9 bases lay in between. The CDR3 coding sequence is TGTGCCAGCAGTTACTCGTCAGGGTTCTCCTACGAGCAGTACTTC. The encoded protein is CASSYSSGFSYEQYF.

The chain recombines TRBV19 with TRBJ2-2; D might be TRBD2 (6 bases). This CDR3 comprises 16 residues. CDR1 and CDR2 (germline): LNHDA, SQIVND (reference sequence). V gave up 3 bases and J gave up 5 bases, with 16 bases separating them. As DNA, the CDR3 is TGTGCCAGTAGTATTTCTCCCGGGAGCGATACCGGGGAGCTGTTTTTT. It yields the protein CASSISPGSDTGELFF.

This clone turned up a few times. The chain links TRBV5-6 to TRBJ2-7; the D gene is possibly TRBD1 (6 bases). V lost 1 base and J lost 4, with 6 bases in between. This CDR3 has 12 residues. Germline CDR1 and CDR2: SGHDT and YYEEEE. The CDR3: CASSLTGYEQYF. For the CDR3, the DNA is TGTGCCAGCAGCTTGACAGGGTACGAGCAGTACTTC.

The chain combines TRBV3-1 (or the pseudogene TRBV3-2) with TRBJ2-6; 9 nucleotides match TRBD1. There are 19 residues in the CDR3. Germline CDR1 and CDR2: LGHDT and YNNKEL (reference sequence). J lost 0 bases, V lost 7 bases, and 13 bases had no gene match. CDR3 nucleotides: TGTGCCAGCAACCGTCATGGCGGGACAGGGATCTCTGGGGCCAACGTCCTGACTTTC. Protein product: CASNRHGGTGISGANVLTF.

The chain uses TRBV2 and TRBJ2-7, with 7 positions matching TRBD2. CDR1 and CDR2 (germline): SNHLY, FYNNEI. The CDR3 totals 14 residues. Trimming removed 7 bases from V and 4 bases from J; junction bases left unmatched: 10. CDR3: CASNRDYASYEQYF. The CDR3 region has the DNA TGTGCCAGCAACCGGGACTACGCTTCGTACGAGCAGTACTTC.

This chain uses TRBV11-2 with TRBJ2-2; D may be TRBD1 (6 bases). Germline lookup yields CDR1 SGHAT and CDR2 FQNNGV. The CDR3 totals 15 residues. Trimming pared 5 bases from V and 6 bases from J, leaving 16 bases between. CDR3 in DNA: TGTGCCAGCAGCCTCGGACAGTTGAGGGCCGGGGAGCTGTTTTTT. Translated, it gives CASSLGQLRAGELFF.

The chain carries TRBV19 and TRBJ1-3; no clear D. Trimming shortened V by 6 bases and J by 8 bases, and 20 bases separated the two germline ends. Per germline, CDR1 LNHDA and CDR2 SQIVND (reference sequence). The CDR3 runs to 15 residues. CDR3 in amino acids: CASRILTKTGDTIYF. For the CDR3, the DNA is TGTGCCAGTAGGATCCTGACAAAAACGGGAGACACCATATATTTT.

The rearrangement joins TRBV28 to TRBJ2-2; D gene uncertain. The germline gives CDR1 MDHEN, CDR2 SYDVKM. With 2 bases removed from V and 5 bases from J, the gap between germline ends came to 12 bases. CDR3 length: 15 amino acids. Written as DNA, the CDR3 is TGTGCCAGCAGTTTAGCACCCTCACGGACCGGGGAGCTGTTTTTT. The encoded protein is CASSLAPSRTGELFF.

This clone was observed a handful of times. The chain carries TRBV11-2 and TRBJ1-1; D is ambiguous. V gave up 3 bases and J gave up 2 bases, with 7 bases separating them. Germline lookup yields CDR1 SGHAT and CDR2 FQNNGV. The CDR3 runs 13 residues. CDR3 coding DNA: TGTGCCAGCAGCTTTGATAGAAACACTGAAGCTTTCTTT. Residues: CASSFDRNTEAFF.

The chain employs TRBV2 and TRBJ2-7; 7 nucleotides agree with TRBD1. The CDR3 covers 13 residues. Germline CDR1 is SNHLY and CDR2 is FYNNEI. Trimming removed 6 bases from V and 6 bases from J; junction bases left unmatched: 8. CDR3 amino acids: CASRAATGSEQYF. The CDR3 DNA is TGTGCCAGCAGGGCTGCGACAGGGTCCGAGCAGTACTTC. The full variable domain, completed using reference TRBV2 and TRBJ2-7, is EPEVTQTPSHQVTQMGQEVILRCVPISNHLYFYWYRQILGQKVEFLVSFYNNEISEKSEIFDDQFSVERPDGSNFTLKIRSTKLEDSAMYFCASRAATGSEQYFGPGTRLTVT.

This clone has a handful of counts. V is TRBV28 and J is TRBJ1-2; 9 bases are a match to TRBD1. The CDR3 runs to 14 residues. Germline V gene sequence: CDR1 MDHEN, CDR2 SYDVKM. V shed 7 bases and J 5 bases; nucleotides not matched to a gene: 8. The CDR3 DNA sequence: TGTGCCAGCACGCCGACAGGGGGTATTTATGGCTACACCTTC. Protein: CASTPTGGIYGYTF.

Only one count was recorded for this clone. V and J are TRBV5-5 and TRBJ2-5; D is uncertain. The V end was cut by 4 bases, the J end by 2 bases, with 18 bases between. CDR3 length: 16 amino acids. CDR1 and CDR2 from the germline V gene are SGHKS and YYEKEE (reference sequence). CDR3 nucleotide sequence: TGTGCCAGCAGCGAAGGCCCCCGGCTAGGACAAGAGACCCAGTACTTC. Translation: CASSEGPRLGQETQYF.